This TCR beta chain is from a study of patients and donors after allogeneic stem cell transplantation. MiXCR, run by TCRdb on the RT-PCR reads, gives a single entry per CDR3 protein. The table has fewer than 60,000 distinct CDR3 sequences, more than 10% seen once; the top ten hold about a third. V lost 1 base to trimming and J lost 7 bases, with 11 bases between them. CDR3 size: 13 residues. Sequencing input: blood, either unsorted or a sorted T cell fraction (not recorded which). The chain couples TRBV12-3 or TRBV12-4 to TRBJ2-7, with D unclear. The receptor was derived from a human donor who was either an allogeneic HSCT recipient or a stem cell or donor lymphocyte infusion donor (not recorded which). It is not recorded whose cells these are; they may come from a transplant donor. The CDR3 DNA follows: TGTGCCAGCAGTTTAGGGGGAAGTATGGAGCAGTACTTC. The encoded protein is CASSLGGSMEQYF.